This is a list of T cell receptor beta chains from one sample in a study of early T cells in non-severe SARS-CoV-2 infection. TCRdb recomputed calls from the 5' RACE reads with MiXCR, one row per CDR3 protein. The sample shows about 36,000 distinct CDR3 sequences, under 5% of them seen only once. Sequences were obtained from whole blood. These receptors originate from an adult who was a healthcare worker with PCR-confirmed SARS-CoV-2 infection or an uninfected control (not recorded which). CDR3s include the opening cysteine and the closing phenylalanine or tryptophan. D genes are given only for firm matches. Size is stated for part of the rows, as once, few or many counts, or as a class when the clone is expanded.

D gene,J gene,V gene,clone size,CDR3 DNA,CDR3 protein
TRBD2,TRBJ2-1,TRBV19,NA,TGTGCCAGTAGTTTGGCTAGCGGAAGCTCCTACAATGAGCAGTTCTTC,CASSLASGSSYNEQFF
NA,TRBJ2-4,TRBV4-2,NA,TGTGCCAGCAGCCCGGCCGGGGGAGGCAAAAACATTCAGTACTTC,CASSPAGGGKNIQYF
NA,TRBJ2-1,TRBV28,many,TGTGCCACCGCGGGACAGAACTACAATGAGCAGTTCTTC,CATAGQNYNEQFF
TRBD1,TRBJ1-5,TRBV4-1,many,TGCGCCAGCAGCCCCTGGACAGGTGGGCAGCCCCAGCATTTT,CASSPWTGGQPQHF
NA,TRBJ2-3,TRBV25-1,many,TGTGCCAGCAGTGAAGGAGGGGCCCCAGCCTCAACCTCTAGCACAGATACGCAGTATTTT,CASSEGGAPASTSSTDTQYF
NA,TRBJ2-5,TRBV5-1,few,TGCGCCAGCAGACCCCTAATGGGGGACCAAGAGACCCAGTACTTC,CASRPLMGDQETQYF
NA,TRBJ2-1,TRBV3-2,medium-sized,TGTGCCAGCAGCCAAGATCGTTTTTGTTTAGGTGATGAGCAGTTCTTC,CASSQDRFCLGDEQFF
NA,TRBJ2-1,TRBV24-1,many,TGTGCCACCAGTGATAGGGACTTTTATAGTAGTGAGCAGTTCTTC,CATSDRDFYSSEQFF
NA,TRBJ2-1,TRBV9,many,TGTGCCAGCAGCGTAGCTGGGGGCAATGAGCAGTTCTTC,CASSVAGGNEQFF
NA,TRBJ2-2,TRBV27,many,TGTGCCAGCAGTTATCCAGCCGGGGAGCTGTTTTTT,CASSYPAGELFF
TRBD1,TRBJ1-1,TRBV7-6,NA,TGTGCCAGCAGCGAGTGGACAGGGAGAAACACTGAAGCTTTCTTT,CASSEWTGRNTEAFF
NA,TRBJ2-3,TRBV6-4,few,TGTGCCAGCAGTGGACAGGGCACAGATACGCAGTATTTT,CASSGQGTDTQYF
NA,TRBJ2-1,TRBV29-1,many,TGCAGCGTTCACAGGGATGCCTCCTACAATGAGCAGTTCTTC,CSVHRDASYNEQFF
NA,TRBJ2-3,TRBV28,many,TGTGCCAGCATCGAGCCGGGCACAGATACGCAGTATTTT,CASIEPGTDTQYF
NA,TRBJ1-1,TRBV6-2/TRBV6-3,NA,TGTGCCAGCACAAAATGGGGATCCACTGAAGCTTTCTTT,CASTKWGSTEAFF
NA,TRBJ2-2,TRBV21-1,NA,TGTGCCCAAAACGAGGGGGCCTCCGGGGAGCTGTTTTTT,CAQNEGASGELFF
NA,TRBJ2-1,TRBV11-3,many,TGTGCCAGCAGCTCCAGGACTTATAATGAGCAGTTCTTC,CASSSRTYNEQFF
TRBD1,TRBJ2-1,TRBV28,many,TGTGCCAGCAGTTTAGTGGGGACAGCCTACAATGAGCAGTTCTTC,CASSLVGTAYNEQFF
NA,TRBJ1-1,TRBV28,few,TGTGCCAGCAGTTTAGCCGGGGTAATGAACACTGAAGCTTTCTTT,CASSLAGVMNTEAFF
TRBD1,TRBJ2-7,TRBV5-1,many,TGCGCCAGCAGCCCAAGGGACAGTTCCTCCTACGAGCAGTACTTC,CASSPRDSSSYEQYF
TRBD2,TRBJ2-2,TRBV20-1,many,TGCAGTGCTAGAAGGGAAAGCGGGAAGAACACCGGGGAGCTGTTTTTT,CSARRESGKNTGELFF
NA,TRBJ2-1,TRBV28,few,TGTGCCAGCAGTGCCCCGGGGGGCTTTGGGAACAATGAGCAGTTCTTC,CASSAPGGFGNNEQFF